The 8 T cell receptor beta chains listed next were all sequenced from one sample in a study of PD-L1 blockade in urothelial cancer. Described time point: peripheral blood 6 weeks after treatment start. The protocol was immunoSEQ multiplex PCR, while the TCRdb copy is restricted to in-frame clones and leaves out a portion. In the table there are 45,000 to 60,000 clones, around 90% of which are singletons. The source was PBMCs, collected around atezolizumab (anti-PD-L1) treatment. These receptors came from a man aged 60 to 69 with urothelial cancer.

J is TRBJ1-5 and V is TRBV5-1; the D gene is possibly TRBD1 (5 bases). CDR1 and CDR2 (germline): SGHRS, YFSETQ. Trimming removed 5 bases from V and 2 bases from J, with 8 bases in between. This CDR3 is 13 amino acids long. The CDR3 DNA reads as TGCGCCAGCAGTCCGGGGGGCAATCAGCCCCAGCATTTT. Protein: CASSPGGNQPQHF. The full variable domain, completed using reference TRBV5-1 and TRBJ1-5, is KAGVTQTPRYLIKTRGQQVTLSCSPISGHRSVSWYQQTPGQGLQFLFEYFSETQRNKGNFPGRFSGRQFSNSRSEMNVSTLELGDSALYLCASSPGGNQPQHFGDGTRLSIL.

The J gene is TRBJ1-1, the V gene TRBV11-1; D is perhaps TRBD1 (6 bases). Trimming took 1 base from V and 8 from J, leaving 11 bases between them. CDR1 is SGHAT and CDR2 is FQDESV in the germline V gene (reference sequence). The CDR3 sequence is 13 residues long. The CDR3 sequence is CASSLVRGAEAFF. In DNA form, the CDR3 reads TGTGCCAGCAGCTTAGTCAGGGGCGCAGAAGCTTTCTTT.

This sequence joins TRBV11-3 and TRBJ2-1; D possibly corresponds to TRBD1 (6 bases). This CDR3 is built from 15 residues. V lost 1 base, J lost 4 bases, and 11 bases lay in between. The V gene's germline CDR1 is SGHNT and CDR2 YENEEA. CDR3 residues: CASSLGTAIYNEQFF. The CDR3 region has the DNA TGTGCCAGCAGCTTAGGGACAGCTATATACAATGAGCAGTTCTTC.

The rearrangement links TRBV5-6 to TRBJ1-2; D is uncertain. CDR1 and CDR2 (germline): SGHDT, YYEEEE. The V gene lost 4 bases and the J gene lost 4 bases, with 14 bases spanning the gap. This CDR3 is built from 14 residues. CDR3 in amino acids: CASSRVPETYGYTF. The CDR3 DNA follows: TGTGCCAGCAGCCGGGTTCCGGAAACCTATGGCTACACCTTC.

The CDR3 is CASSPPPQETQYF. CDR3 DNA sequence: TGTGCCAGCTCACCACCCCCGCAAGAGACCCAGTACTTC. The chain employs TRBV18 and TRBJ2-5; D unclear. Germline loops: CDR1 KGHSH, CDR2 LQKENI. Trimming stripped 0 bases from V and 2 bases from J, with 4 bases between. CDR3 length equals 13 residues.

This clone was counted only a few times. The gene calls are TRBV5-1 and TRBJ2-6; D might be TRBD2 (6 bases). V was trimmed by 4 bases and J by 6 bases, leaving 14 bases between them. The CDR3 has 15 amino acids. The germline V gene encodes CDR1 SGHRS and CDR2 YFSETQ. CDR3: CASSPGGQAANVLTF. The DNA for the CDR3 is TGCGCCAGCAGCCCTGGAGGGCAGGCGGCCAACGTCCTGACTTTC.

This sequence joins TRBV7-2 and TRBJ1-2, with 7 bases identical to TRBD1. CDR1 is SGHTA, CDR2 FQGNSA, per germline. Unmatched junction bases numbered 6, after V lost 5 bases and J lost 0 bases. The CDR3 sequence is 15 residues long. CDR3 DNA: TGTGCCAGCAGCAAAGACGACAGGGCTAACTATGGCTACACCTTC. It specifies CASSKDDRANYGYTF.

This chain links TRBV5-6 with TRBJ1-3; 9 positions agree with TRBD1. This CDR3 contains 15 residues. Trimming cost V 4 bases and J 2 bases; bases outside gene matches: 4. CDR1 and CDR2 (germline): SGHDT, YYEEEE. The CDR3 DNA is TGTGCCAGCAGCCTGGGACAGGGTACTGGAAACACCATATATTTT. Translation: CASSLGQGTGNTIYF.